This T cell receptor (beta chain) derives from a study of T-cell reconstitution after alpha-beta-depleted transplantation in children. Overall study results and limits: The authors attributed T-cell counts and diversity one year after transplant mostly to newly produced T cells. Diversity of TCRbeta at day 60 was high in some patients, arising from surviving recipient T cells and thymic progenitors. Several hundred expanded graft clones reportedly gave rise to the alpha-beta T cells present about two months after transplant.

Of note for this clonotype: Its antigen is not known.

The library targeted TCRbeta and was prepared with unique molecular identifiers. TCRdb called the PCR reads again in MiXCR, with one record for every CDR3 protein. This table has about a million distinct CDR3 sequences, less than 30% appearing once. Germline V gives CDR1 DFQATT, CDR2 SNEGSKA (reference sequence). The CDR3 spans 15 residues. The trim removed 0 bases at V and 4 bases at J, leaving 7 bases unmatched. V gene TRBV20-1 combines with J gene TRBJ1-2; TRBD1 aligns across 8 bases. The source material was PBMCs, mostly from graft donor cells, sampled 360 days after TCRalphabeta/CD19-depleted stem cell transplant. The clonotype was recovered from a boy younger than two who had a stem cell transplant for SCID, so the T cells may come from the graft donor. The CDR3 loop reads CSARESGTGSYGYTF. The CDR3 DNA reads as TGCAGTGCTAGAGAATCCGGGACAGGAAGCTATGGCTACACCTTC.